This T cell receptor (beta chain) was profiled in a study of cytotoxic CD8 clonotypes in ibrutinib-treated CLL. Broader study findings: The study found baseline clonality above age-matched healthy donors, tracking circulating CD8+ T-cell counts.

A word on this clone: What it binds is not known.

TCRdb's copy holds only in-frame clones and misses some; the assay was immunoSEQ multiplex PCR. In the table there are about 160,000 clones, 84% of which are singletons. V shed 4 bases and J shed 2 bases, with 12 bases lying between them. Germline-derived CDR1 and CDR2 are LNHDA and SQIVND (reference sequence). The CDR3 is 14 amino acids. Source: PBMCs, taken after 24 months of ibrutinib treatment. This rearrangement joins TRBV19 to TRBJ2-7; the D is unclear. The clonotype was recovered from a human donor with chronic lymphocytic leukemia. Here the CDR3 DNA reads TGTGCCAGTAGTAGGGCCGACAATCCCTACGAGCAGTACTTC. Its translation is CASSRADNPYEQYF.